Listed below are T cell receptor beta chains from one sample, sequenced in a study of neurological immune-mediated disorders. TCRdb reprocessed the 5' RACE reads via MiXCR and lists one record per CDR3 protein. The sample has 25,000 to 35,000 distinct CDR3 sequences, roughly 14% seen once. The sequenced sample was PBMCs. These receptors were obtained from an older man in good health. The CDR3 runs from the conserved cysteine through the conserved F or W. The order of the fields is J gene, CDR3 length, D gene, V gene, clone size, CDR3 DNA, CDR3 protein. The D gene is left open where the match is weak. Size tells how often a clone was seen (once, few, many) or the class of an expanded clone, and some rows leave it out.

j_call: TRBJ1-2; cdr3_length: 13; d_call: .; v_call: TRBV5-1; clone_size: many; cdr3_nt: TGCGCCAGCAGCTTCGGCAGATCCTATGGCTACACCTTC; cdr3_aa: CASSFGRSYGYTF
j_call: TRBJ2-2; cdr3_length: 14; d_call: .; v_call: TRBV7-3; clone_size: many; cdr3_nt: TGTGCCAGCAGCATTAGTACTAGCACCGGGGAGCTGTTTTTT; cdr3_aa: CASSISTSTGELFF
j_call: TRBJ2-7; cdr3_length: 14; d_call: .; v_call: TRBV18; clone_size: many; cdr3_nt: TGTGCCAGCTCACCTAAGGGAATCCACTACGAGCAGTACTTC; cdr3_aa: CASSPKGIHYEQYF
j_call: TRBJ2-2; cdr3_length: 14; d_call: .; v_call: TRBV9; clone_size: many; cdr3_nt: TGTGCCAGCAGCGTAATGTTGGACGCCGGGGAGCTGTTTTTT; cdr3_aa: CASSVMLDAGELFF
j_call: TRBJ1-2; cdr3_length: 13; d_call: .; v_call: TRBV6-5; clone_size: many; cdr3_nt: TGTGCCAGCAGTTACAGAGAAGGACGGCTCTACACCTTC; cdr3_aa: CASSYREGRLYTF
j_call: TRBJ1-2; cdr3_length: 15; d_call: .; v_call: TRBV7-2; clone_size: many; cdr3_nt: TGTGCCAGCAGCTTCCAGTCCTTAGCTAACTATGGCTACACCTTC; cdr3_aa: CASSFQSLANYGYTF
j_call: TRBJ2-5; cdr3_length: 14; d_call: .; v_call: TRBV12-2; clone_size: .; cdr3_nt: TGTGCAAGTCGCCCCAGACAGGGGTCGGGGACCCAGTACTTC; cdr3_aa: CASRPRQGSGTQYF
j_call: TRBJ1-6; cdr3_length: 15; d_call: TRBD1; v_call: TRBV11-3; clone_size: .; cdr3_nt: TGTGCCAGCAGCCTCCTGGGACAGGGCAATTCACCCCTCCACTTT; cdr3_aa: CASSLLGQGNSPLHF
j_call: TRBJ2-3; cdr3_length: 15; d_call: .; v_call: TRBV5-1; clone_size: many; cdr3_nt: TGCGCCAGCAGCTTGGAGCCCAACCTAGCGGATACGCAGTATTTT; cdr3_aa: CASSLEPNLADTQYF
j_call: TRBJ2-7; cdr3_length: 14; d_call: .; v_call: TRBV5-1; clone_size: many; cdr3_nt: TGCGCCAGCAAAACCGGGACCCCTCCTACAGAGCAGTACTTC; cdr3_aa: CASKTGTPPTEQYF
j_call: TRBJ2-1; cdr3_length: 15; d_call: .; v_call: TRBV5-5; clone_size: medium-sized; cdr3_nt: TGTGCCAGCAAGGGGACTCCGAGCTCCTACAATGAGCAGTTCTTC; cdr3_aa: CASKGTPSSYNEQFF
j_call: TRBJ2-7; cdr3_length: 15; d_call: .; v_call: TRBV29-1; clone_size: many; cdr3_nt: TGCAGCGTGAGCGGTATTGGGATCCTAGGGAGCGAGCAGTACTTC; cdr3_aa: CSVSGIGILGSEQYF
j_call: TRBJ1-4; cdr3_length: 13; d_call: .; v_call: TRBV20-1; clone_size: many; cdr3_nt: TGCAGTCCGGGACGGGCAACTAATGAAAAACTGTTTTTT; cdr3_aa: CSPGRATNEKLFF
j_call: TRBJ2-6; cdr3_length: 16; d_call: .; v_call: TRBV12-3/TRBV12-4; clone_size: many; cdr3_nt: TGTGCCAGCAGATTCGGATGGACCTCTGGGGCCAACGTCCTGACTTTC; cdr3_aa: CASRFGWTSGANVLTF
j_call: TRBJ2-7; cdr3_length: 13; d_call: .; v_call: TRBV5-8; clone_size: .; cdr3_nt: TGTGCCAGCAGCCGAGCAGGAGCCTACGAGCAGTACTTC; cdr3_aa: CASSRAGAYEQYF
j_call: TRBJ1-1; cdr3_length: 15; d_call: .; v_call: TRBV18; clone_size: many; cdr3_nt: TGTGCCAGCTCACCGACCGGGGCCCCGAACACTGAAGCTTTCTTT; cdr3_aa: CASSPTGAPNTEAFF
j_call: TRBJ2-7; cdr3_length: 14; d_call: .; v_call: TRBV7-2; clone_size: .; cdr3_nt: TGTGCCAGCACCAAGACAGATAGCTTCTACGAGCAGTACTTC; cdr3_aa: CASTKTDSFYEQYF